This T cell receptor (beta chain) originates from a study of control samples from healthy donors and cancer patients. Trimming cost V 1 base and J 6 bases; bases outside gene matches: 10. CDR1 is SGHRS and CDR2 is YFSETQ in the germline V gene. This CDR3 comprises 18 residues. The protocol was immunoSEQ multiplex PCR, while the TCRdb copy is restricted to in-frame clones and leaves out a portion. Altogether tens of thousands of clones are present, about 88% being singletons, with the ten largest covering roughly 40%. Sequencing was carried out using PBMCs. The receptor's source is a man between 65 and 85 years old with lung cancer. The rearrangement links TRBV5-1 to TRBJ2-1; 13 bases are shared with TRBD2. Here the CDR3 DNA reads TGCGCCAGCAGCTTGAGGACTAGCGGGGGCCCATATCGCAATGAGCAGTTCTTC. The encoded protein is CASSLRTSGGPYRNEQFF.